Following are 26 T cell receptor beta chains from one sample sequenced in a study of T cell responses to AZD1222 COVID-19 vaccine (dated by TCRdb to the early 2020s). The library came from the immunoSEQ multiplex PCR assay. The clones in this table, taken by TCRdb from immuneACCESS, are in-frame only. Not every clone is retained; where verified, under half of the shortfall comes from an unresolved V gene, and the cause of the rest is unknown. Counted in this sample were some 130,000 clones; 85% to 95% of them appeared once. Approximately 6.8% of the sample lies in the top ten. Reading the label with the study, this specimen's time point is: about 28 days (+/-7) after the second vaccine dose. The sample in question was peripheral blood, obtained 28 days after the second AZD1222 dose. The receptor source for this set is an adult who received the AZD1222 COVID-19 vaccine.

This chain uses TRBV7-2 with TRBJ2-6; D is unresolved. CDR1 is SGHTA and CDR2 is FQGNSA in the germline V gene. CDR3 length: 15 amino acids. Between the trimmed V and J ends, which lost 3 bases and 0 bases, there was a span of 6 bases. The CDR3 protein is CASSFTASGANVLTF. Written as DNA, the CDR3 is TGTGCCAGCAGCTTCACAGCCTCTGGGGCCAACGTCCTGACTTTC.

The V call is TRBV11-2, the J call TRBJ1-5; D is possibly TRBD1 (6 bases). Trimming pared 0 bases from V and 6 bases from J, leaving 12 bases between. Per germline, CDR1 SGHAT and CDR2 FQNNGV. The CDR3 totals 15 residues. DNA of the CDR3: TGTGCCAGCAGCTTAGAAGCAGGGGATCGTCAGCCCCAGCATTTT. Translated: CASSLEAGDRQPQHF.

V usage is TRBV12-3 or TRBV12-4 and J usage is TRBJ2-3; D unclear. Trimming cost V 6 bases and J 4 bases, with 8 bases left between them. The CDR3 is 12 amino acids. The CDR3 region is CASSPKADTQYF. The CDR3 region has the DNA TGTGCCAGCAGCCCCAAAGCAGATACGCAGTATTTT.

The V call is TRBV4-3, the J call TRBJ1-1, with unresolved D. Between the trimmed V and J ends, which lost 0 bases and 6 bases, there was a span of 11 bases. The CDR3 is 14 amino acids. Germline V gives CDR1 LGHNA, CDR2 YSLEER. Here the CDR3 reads CASSQDLRRPEAFF. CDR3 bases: TGCGCCAGCAGCCAAGATTTACGCCGGCCTGAAGCTTTCTTT.

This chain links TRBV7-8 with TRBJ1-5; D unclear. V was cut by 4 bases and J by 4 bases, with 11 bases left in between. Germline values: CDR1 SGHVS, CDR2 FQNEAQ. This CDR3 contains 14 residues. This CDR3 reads CASSSTPGNQPQHF. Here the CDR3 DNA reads TGTGCCAGCAGCTCGACCCCTGGGAATCAGCCCCAGCATTTT.

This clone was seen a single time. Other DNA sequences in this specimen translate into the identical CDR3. This CDR3 is CASSFPGNYGYTF. The CDR3 nucleotides are TGTGCCAGCAGTTTTCCAGGAAACTATGGCTACACCTTC. The chain uses TRBV12-3 or TRBV12-4 and TRBJ1-2, with D unclear. The CDR3 contains 13 residues. V was cut by 3 bases and J by 2 bases, with 7 bases left in between.

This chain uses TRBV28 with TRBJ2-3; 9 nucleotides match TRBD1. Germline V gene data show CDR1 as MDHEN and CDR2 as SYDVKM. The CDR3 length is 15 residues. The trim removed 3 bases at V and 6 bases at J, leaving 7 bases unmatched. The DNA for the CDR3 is TGTGCCAGCAGTTTCCGGGACAGGGTGCCCGATACGCAGTATTTT. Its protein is CASSFRDRVPDTQYF. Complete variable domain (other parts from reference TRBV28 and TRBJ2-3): DVKVTQSSRYLVKRTGEKVFLECVQDMDHENMFWYRQDPGLGLRLIYFSYDVKMKEKGDIPEGYSVSREKKERFSLILESASTNQTSMYLCASSFRDRVPDTQYFGPGTRLTVL.

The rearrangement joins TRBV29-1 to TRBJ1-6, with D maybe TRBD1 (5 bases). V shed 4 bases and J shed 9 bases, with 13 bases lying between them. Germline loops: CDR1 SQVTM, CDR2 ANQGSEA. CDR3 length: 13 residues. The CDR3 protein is CSVVQAPGSPLHF. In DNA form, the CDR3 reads TGCAGCGTTGTACAGGCCCCAGGTTCACCCCTCCACTTT.

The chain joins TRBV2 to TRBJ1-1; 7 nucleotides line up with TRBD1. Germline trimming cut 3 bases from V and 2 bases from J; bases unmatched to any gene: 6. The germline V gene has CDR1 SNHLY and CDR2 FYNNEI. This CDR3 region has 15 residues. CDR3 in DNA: TGTGCCAGCAGTGACCCGACAGGGATCAACACTGAAGCTTTCTTT. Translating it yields CASSDPTGINTEAFF.

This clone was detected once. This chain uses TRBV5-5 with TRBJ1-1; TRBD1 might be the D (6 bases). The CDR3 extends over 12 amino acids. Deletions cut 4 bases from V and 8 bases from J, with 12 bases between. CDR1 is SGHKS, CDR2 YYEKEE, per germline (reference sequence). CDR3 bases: TGTGCCAGCAGCATACCGACAGGCGAAGCTTTCTTT. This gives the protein CASSIPTGEAFF.

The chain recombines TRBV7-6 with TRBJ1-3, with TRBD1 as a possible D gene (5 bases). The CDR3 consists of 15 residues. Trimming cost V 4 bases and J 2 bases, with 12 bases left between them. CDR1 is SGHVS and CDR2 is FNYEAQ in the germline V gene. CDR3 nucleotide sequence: TGTGCCAGCAGCTCCCCGTTGGGGCCTGGAAACACCATATATTTT. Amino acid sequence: CASSSPLGPGNTIYF. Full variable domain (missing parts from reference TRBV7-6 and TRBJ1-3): GAGVSQSPRYKVTKRGQDVALRCDPISGHVSLYWYRQALGQGPEFLTYFNYEAQQDKSGLPNDRFSAERPEGSISTLTIQRTEQRDSAMYRCASSSPLGPGNTIYFGEGSWLTVV.

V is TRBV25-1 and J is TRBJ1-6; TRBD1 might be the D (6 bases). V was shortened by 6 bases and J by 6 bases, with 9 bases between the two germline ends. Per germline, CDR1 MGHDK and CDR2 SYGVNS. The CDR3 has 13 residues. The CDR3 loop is CASRGQFNSPLHF. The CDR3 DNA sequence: TGTGCCAGCAGGGGACAATTTAATTCACCCCTCCACTTT. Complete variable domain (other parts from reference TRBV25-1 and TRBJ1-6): EADIYQTPRYLVIGTGKKITLECSQTMGHDKMYWYQQDPGMELHLIHYSYGVNSTEKGDLSSESTVSRIRTEHFPLTLESARPSHTSQYLCASRGQFNSPLHFGNGTRLTVT.

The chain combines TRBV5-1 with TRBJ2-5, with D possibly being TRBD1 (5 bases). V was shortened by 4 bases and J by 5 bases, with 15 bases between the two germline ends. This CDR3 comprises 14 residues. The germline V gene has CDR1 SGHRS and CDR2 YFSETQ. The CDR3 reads CASSRRAEWETQYF. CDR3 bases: TGCGCCAGCAGCCGCAGGGCAGAGTGGGAGACCCAGTACTTC.

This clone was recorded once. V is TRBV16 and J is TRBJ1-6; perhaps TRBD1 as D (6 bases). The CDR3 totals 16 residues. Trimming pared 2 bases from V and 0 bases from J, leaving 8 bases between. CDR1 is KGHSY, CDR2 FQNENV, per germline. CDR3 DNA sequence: TGTGCCAGCAGCCAACAACAGGGCTCCTATAATTCACCCCTCCACTTT. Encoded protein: CASSQQQGSYNSPLHF.

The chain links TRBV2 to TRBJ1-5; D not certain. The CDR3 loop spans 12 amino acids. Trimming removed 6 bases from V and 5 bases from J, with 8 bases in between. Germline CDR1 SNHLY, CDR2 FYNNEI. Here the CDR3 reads CASRRDDQPQHF. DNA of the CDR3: TGTGCCAGCAGGAGGGATGATCAGCCCCAGCATTTT.

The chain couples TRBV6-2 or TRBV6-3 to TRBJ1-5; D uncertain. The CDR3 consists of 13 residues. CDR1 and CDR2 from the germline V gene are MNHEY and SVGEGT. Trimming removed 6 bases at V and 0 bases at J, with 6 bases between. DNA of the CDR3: TGTGCCAGCAGCTCCTCTAGCAATCAGCCCCAGCATTTT. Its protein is CASSSSSNQPQHF.

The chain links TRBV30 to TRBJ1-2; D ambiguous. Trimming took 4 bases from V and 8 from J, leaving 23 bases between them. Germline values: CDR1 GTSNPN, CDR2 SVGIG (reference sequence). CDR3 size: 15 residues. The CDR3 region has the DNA TGTGCCTGGACCTTTCCCGGGCTCAGGATGCGGGGCTACACCTTC. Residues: CAWTFPGLRMRGYTF. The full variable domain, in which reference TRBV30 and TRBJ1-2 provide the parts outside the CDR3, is SQTIHQWPATLVQPVGSPLSLECTVEGTSNPNLYWYRQAAGRGLQLLFYSVGIGQISSEVPQNLSASRPQDRQFILSSKKLLLSDSGFYLCAWTFPGLRMRGYTFGSGTRLTVV.

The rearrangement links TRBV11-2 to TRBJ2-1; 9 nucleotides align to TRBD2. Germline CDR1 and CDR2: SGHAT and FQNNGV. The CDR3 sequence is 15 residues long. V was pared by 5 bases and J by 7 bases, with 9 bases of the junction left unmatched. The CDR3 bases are TGTGCCAGCAGCCTACTAGCGGGTGGTAATAATGAGCAGTTCTTC. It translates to CASSLLAGGNNEQFF.

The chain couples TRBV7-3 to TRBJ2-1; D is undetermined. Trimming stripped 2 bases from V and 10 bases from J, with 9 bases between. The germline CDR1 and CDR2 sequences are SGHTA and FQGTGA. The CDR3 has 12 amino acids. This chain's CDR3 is CASSLAWGEQFF. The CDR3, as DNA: TGTGCCAGCAGCTTAGCGTGGGGAGAGCAGTTCTTC.

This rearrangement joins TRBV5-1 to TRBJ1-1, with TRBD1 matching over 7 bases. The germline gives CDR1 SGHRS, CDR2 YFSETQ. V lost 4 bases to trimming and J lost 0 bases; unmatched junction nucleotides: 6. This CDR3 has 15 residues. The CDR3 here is CASSPYQGVNTEAFF. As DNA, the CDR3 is TGCGCCAGCAGCCCCTACCAGGGGGTGAACACTGAAGCTTTCTTT.

CDR3 in amino acids: CASSLFSAATDKETQYF. As DNA, the CDR3 is TGTGCCAGCAGTTTATTTTCAGCGGCAACAGATAAAGAGACCCAGTACTTC. This chain uses TRBV27 with TRBJ2-5, with D perhaps TRBD2 (5 bases). Trimming took off 1 base at V and 3 bases at J, with 18 bases between the two ends. Germline V gene lookup returns CDR1 MNHEY and CDR2 SMNVEV (reference sequence). The CDR3 is made up of 17 amino acids.

The CDR3 coding sequence is TGTGCCAGCAGTGAAAGTGGAAAGATCACCGGGGAGCTGTTTTTT. Protein sequence: CASSESGKITGELFF. This sequence joins TRBV2 and TRBJ2-2; D gene uncertain. The CDR3 is 15 amino acids. Germline lookup yields CDR1 SNHLY and CDR2 FYNNEI. V was trimmed by 2 bases and J by 4 bases, leaving 11 bases between them. Using reference TRBV2 and TRBJ2-2 for the parts outside the CDR3, the full variable domain is EPEVTQTPSHQVTQMGQEVILRCVPISNHLYFYWYRQILGQKVEFLVSFYNNEISEKSEIFDDQFSVERPDGSNFTLKIRSTKLEDSAMYFCASSESGKITGELFFGEGSRLTVL.

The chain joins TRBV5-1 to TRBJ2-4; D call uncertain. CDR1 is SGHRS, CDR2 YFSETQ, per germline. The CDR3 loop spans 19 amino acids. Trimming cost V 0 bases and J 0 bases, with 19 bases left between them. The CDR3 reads CASSLVAGRIGLAKNIQYF. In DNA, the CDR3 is TGCGCCAGCAGCTTGGTTGCCGGACGTATCGGTCTAGCCAAAAACATTCAGTACTTC.

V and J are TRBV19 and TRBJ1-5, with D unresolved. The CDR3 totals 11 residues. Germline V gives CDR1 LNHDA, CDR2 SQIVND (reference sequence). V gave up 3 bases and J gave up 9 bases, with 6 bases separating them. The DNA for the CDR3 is TGTGCCAGTAGTATGGGAGGGCCCCAGCATTTT. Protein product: CASSMGGPQHF.

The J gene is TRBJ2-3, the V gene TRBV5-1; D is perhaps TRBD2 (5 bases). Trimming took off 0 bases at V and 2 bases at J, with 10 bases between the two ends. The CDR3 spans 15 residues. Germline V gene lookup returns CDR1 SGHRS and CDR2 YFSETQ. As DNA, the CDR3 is TGCGCCAGCAGCTTGGGCGCCGGGGTCACAGATACGCAGTATTTT. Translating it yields CASSLGAGVTDTQYF.

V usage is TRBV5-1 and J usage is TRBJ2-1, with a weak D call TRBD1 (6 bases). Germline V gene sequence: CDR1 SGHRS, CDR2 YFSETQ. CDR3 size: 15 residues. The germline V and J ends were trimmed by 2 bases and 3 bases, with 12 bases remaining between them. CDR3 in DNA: TGCGCCAGCAGCTTAAAGGACAGAATCTACAATGAGCAGTTCTTC. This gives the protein CASSLKDRIYNEQFF.